What follows are 27 T cell receptor beta chains derived from one specimen sequenced in a study of low-dose radiotherapy and immunotherapy resistance in tumors. Time point reported: after trial treatment. Treatment denoted: LDRT plus nivolumab, ipilimumab, low-dose cyclophosphamide and aspirin (RACIN trial). TRAV- and TRBV-specific primers, spanning alpha and beta chains, primed first-strand cDNA. TCR amplification ran approximately 22 PCR cycles using constant-region and V-primer adapter primers. TCRdb independently ran MiXCR on the reads; one entry per CDR3 protein. The sample shows roughly 95,000 distinct CDR3 sequences, about 20% of them seen only once. This sample comprised PBMCs, obtained after low-dose radiotherapy plus immunotherapy. Receptors originate from a female donor with ovarian cancer.

This clonotype was recorded only once. The chain links TRBV24-1 to TRBJ2-1, with D unclear. This CDR3 is built from 14 residues. CDR1 is KGHDR, CDR2 SFDVKD, per germline. V lost 7 bases to trimming and J lost 9 bases, with 18 bases between them. The chain's CDR3 is CATRGVSSFGEQFF. CDR3 nucleotides: TGTGCCACCAGAGGAGTGTCTTCGTTCGGTGAGCAGTTCTTC.

This clonotype was detected many times. This chain uses TRBV2 with TRBJ1-2; 11 nucleotides match TRBD1. The V segment lost 6 bases and the J segment 7 bases; nucleotides outside the gene matches: 4. The CDR3 runs to 13 residues. Looked up from germline, CDR1 is SNHLY and CDR2 is FYNNEI. CDR3 coding DNA: TGTGCCAGCAGCCCCGGGACAGGGGGTGGCTACACCTTC. It specifies CASSPGTGGGYTF.

At least ten counts were recorded for this clonotype. This rearrangement joins TRBV7-8 to TRBJ2-1, with 8 bases identical to TRBD1. This CDR3 is built from 14 residues. V shed 6 bases and J 10 bases; nucleotides not matched to a gene: 11. Looked up from germline, CDR1 is SGHVS and CDR2 is FQNEAQ. The CDR3 is CASRPGTGPGEQFF. CDR3 sequence (DNA): TGTGCCAGCAGACCCGGGACAGGCCCTGGGGAGCAGTTCTTC.

This clonotype was seen ten or more times. The V call is TRBV14, the J call TRBJ1-5; 7 nucleotides align to TRBD1. The CDR3 is 17 residues long. After removal of 0 bases from V and 6 bases from J, the junction contained 11 bases not matched to a gene. Per germline, CDR1 SGHDN and CDR2 FVKESK. CDR3 nucleotide sequence: TGTGCCAGCAGCCAAGATCCTAACAGGGGACCCGGTCAGCCCCAGCATTTT. Protein product: CASSQDPNRGPGQPQHF.

Many counts were recorded for this clonotype. This CDR3 is CASSVTNRGETQYF. The CDR3 bases are TGTGCCAGCAGCGTGACGAACAGGGGAGAGACCCAGTACTTC. V gene TRBV9 combines with J gene TRBJ2-5; 7 bases agree with TRBD1. Germline values: CDR1 SGDLS, CDR2 YYNGEE. This CDR3 region has 14 residues. With V trimmed by 2 bases and J by 4 bases, 5 bases remained unmatched. The variable domain in full, completed from reference TRBV9 and TRBJ2-5, reads DSGVTQTPKHLITATGQRVTLRCSPRSGDLSVYWYQQSLDQGLQFLIQYYNGEERAKGNILERFSAQQFPDLHSELNLSSLELGDSALYFCASSVTNRGETQYFGPGTRLLVL.

This chain uses TRBV3-1 with TRBJ2-7; possible D gene TRBD1, 6 bases. This CDR3 comprises 12 residues. Trimming left V 6 bases short and J 4 bases short, with 10 bases between. From germline, CDR1 is LGHDT and CDR2 YNNKEL (reference sequence). CDR3 residues: CASRGTLYEQYF. The CDR3 DNA reads as TGTGCCAGCAGGGGGACACTGTACGAGCAGTACTTC.

This clonotype was seen at least ten times. A read error may account for a junction end that differs from germline. The V and J genes are TRBV5-3 and TRBJ2-7; 10 bases agree with TRBD1. TRBV5-3 is identified as an open reading frame with a role that is uncertain. This CDR3 contains 15 residues. CDR3 DNA: TGTGCCAGCAGCTTAACGACAGGGGGCAGTTACGAGCAGTACTTC. Protein sequence: CASSLTTGGSYEQYF.

This clonotype showed up many times. J is TRBJ2-7 and V is TRBV20-1; D remains unclear. The CDR3 runs to 12 residues. V lost 3 bases and J 3 bases, leaving 9 bases between the germline ends. Looked up from germline, CDR1 is DFQATT and CDR2 is SNEGSKA (reference sequence). CDR3 coding DNA: TGCAGTGCTAGGTCAGAACTCTACGAGCAGTACTTC. Its translation is CSARSELYEQYF.

This clonotype was recorded many times. This rearrangement joins TRBV5-6 to TRBJ2-5, with D perhaps assigned TRBD1 or TRBD2 (6 bases each). Trimming took 3 bases from V and 5 from J, leaving 23 bases between them. The V gene's germline CDR1 is SGHDT and CDR2 YYEEEE. CDR3 length: 17 amino acids. The CDR3 here is CASSYKNRGPLGETQYF. CDR3 coding DNA: TGTGCCAGCAGCTATAAAAACCGGGGGCCCCTTGGGGAGACCCAGTACTTC.

This clonotype has ten or more counts. The chain carries TRBV7-9 and TRBJ2-3; TRBD2 matches at 11 bases. The trim removed 5 bases at V and 2 bases at J, leaving 9 bases unmatched. Germline CDR1 is SEHNR and CDR2 is FQNEAQ (reference sequence). The CDR3 runs 17 residues. CDR3 residues: CASSPTGTSGYTDTQYF. CDR3 sequence (DNA): TGTGCCAGCAGCCCCACCGGGACTAGCGGTTACACAGATACGCAGTATTTT.

The gene calls are TRBV6-2 or TRBV6-3 and TRBJ2-2; 9 positions agree with TRBD2. The length of the CDR3 is 14 residues. CDR1 is MNHEY and CDR2 is SVGEGT in the germline V gene. J lost 6 bases, V lost 3 bases, and 2 bases had no gene match. The DNA for the CDR3 is TGTGCCAGCAGTTATGTAGCGGGAGCCGGGGAGCTGTTTTTT. Translated: CASSYVAGAGELFF.

This clonotype has more than one count but fewer than ten. A far larger clone is a single base away, which makes a read error likely. The chain recombines TRBV5-1 with TRBJ2-5, with 9 bases aligning to TRBD2. Germline V CDR1 and CDR2: SGHRS, YFSETQ. J gave up 11 bases and V 1 base, and 15 bases lay outside the gene matches. CDR3 length equals 16 residues. Written as DNA, the CDR3 is TGCGCCAGCAGCTTGCAGACTAGCGGTTCCTACAATGAGCAGTACTTC. This gives the protein CASSLQTSGSYNEQYF.

This clonotype appeared many times. The chain carries TRBV4-1 and TRBJ1-1; perhaps TRBD1 as D (6 bases). Trimming pared 8 bases from V and 2 bases from J, leaving 15 bases between. Germline CDR1 MGHRA, CDR2 YSYEKL. The CDR3 extends over 14 amino acids. The CDR3 spells CASGFSGANTEAFF. The CDR3 DNA follows: TGCGCCAGCGGATTTTCAGGGGCTAACACTGAAGCTTTCTTT.

The genes are TRBV5-4 and TRBJ2-3, with D possibly TRBD1 on 5 matching bases. Trimming removed 1 base from V and 2 bases from J, with 11 bases in between. Germline V lookup: CDR1 SGHNT, CDR2 YYREEE (reference sequence). The CDR3 is 15 amino acids. The CDR3: CASSLSQGPTDTQYF. CDR3 DNA sequence: TGTGCCAGCAGCTTGTCCCAGGGCCCCACAGATACGCAGTATTTT.

The rearrangement links TRBV9 to TRBJ1-6, with 8 bases aligning to TRBD1. Looked up from germline, CDR1 is SGDLS and CDR2 is YYNGEE. This CDR3 spans 14 amino acids. V lost 3 bases and J lost 8; bases outside the gene matches: 4. In DNA, the CDR3 is TGTGCCAGCAGCGCGACAGGGGAGGATTCACCCCTCCACTTT. Residues: CASSATGEDSPLHF.

This clonotype was seen many times. The chain couples TRBV7-2 to TRBJ1-2, with TRBD1 matching 9 bases. Germline trimming cut 3 bases from V and 8 bases from J; bases unmatched to any gene: 7. Germline CDR1 SGHTA, CDR2 FQGNSA. The CDR3 runs 14 residues. CDR3: CASSLAWTGDGYTF. The CDR3 bases are TGTGCCAGCAGCTTGGCTTGGACAGGGGACGGCTACACCTTC. Full variable domain (outside the CDR3, taken from reference TRBV7-2 and TRBJ1-2): GAGVSQSPSNKVTEKGKDVELRCDPISGHTALYWYRQSLGQGLEFLIYFQGNSAPDKSGLPSDRFSAERTGGSVSTLTIQRTQQEDSAVYLCASSLAWTGDGYTFGSGTRLTVV.

This clonotype was recorded at least ten times. The V call is TRBV3-1, the J call TRBJ2-7; D gene uncertain. CDR3 length: 15 amino acids. Germline assignment: CDR1 LGHDT and CDR2 YNNKEL (reference sequence). Trimming removed 2 bases from V and 0 bases from J, with 11 bases in between. DNA for the CDR3: TGTGCCAGCAGCCAACGTTCTGGGATCTCCTACGAGCAGTACTTC. This translates into CASSQRSGISYEQYF.

At least ten counts were recorded for this clonotype. This chain uses TRBV4-2 with TRBJ1-2; D unclear. Germline V gene lookup returns CDR1 LGHNA and CDR2 YNFKEQ. The CDR3 is made up of 14 amino acids. V lost 0 bases and J 2 bases, leaving 7 bases between the germline ends. The CDR3 DNA follows: TGTGCCAGCAGCCAAGACGCCCGGAACTATGGCTACACCTTC. This translates into CASSQDARNYGYTF.

Comments on this clonotype: This sequence is one base from a far larger clone and is likely a read error. The V gene is TRBV29-1, the J gene TRBJ2-7, with TRBD2 matching over 10 bases. The CDR3 has 14 amino acids. Germline-derived CDR1 and CDR2 are SQVTM and ANQGSEA. V dropped 3 bases and J dropped 7; count of bases not matched to a gene: 9. CDR3 DNA: TGCAGCGTTGATCCACTAGCGGGATCGGGTGAGCAGTACTTC. This encodes CSVDPLAGSGEQYF.

Many counts were recorded for this clonotype. This chain joins TRBV6-1 and TRBJ1-2, with D possibly matching TRBD1 (5 bases). Per the germline V gene, CDR1 is MNHNS and CDR2 is SASEGT. The CDR3 is 13 residues long. The ends were cut back, 3 bases at V and 7 bases at J, with 12 bases in the middle. The CDR3 region has the DNA TGTGCCAGCAGTGACCAGGGTGCCGGTGGCTACACCTTC. Its translation: CASSDQGAGGYTF.

The sample holds one count of this clonotype. V gene TRBV12-3 or TRBV12-4 combines with J gene TRBJ2-7; 10 bases align to TRBD1. V lost 7 bases to trimming and J lost 2 bases; unmatched junction nucleotides: 5. The CDR3 spans 14 residues. The CDR3 sequence is CASTGQGGTYEQYF. In nucleotides, the CDR3 is TGTGCCAGCACCGGACAGGGGGGAACCTACGAGCAGTACTTC.

This clonotype was seen at least ten times. The chain has TRBV5-1 and TRBJ1-1; no reliable D call. The CDR3 runs 14 residues. The V gene lost 3 bases and the J gene lost 1 base, with 10 bases spanning the gap. CDR1 SGHRS and CDR2 YFSETQ come from the germline V gene. The CDR3 protein is CASSWLIQNTEAFF. CDR3 bases: TGCGCCAGCAGCTGGCTGATCCAGAACACTGAAGCTTTCTTT.

This clonotype has ten or more counts. The chain recombines TRBV28 with TRBJ2-7, with D possibly matching TRBD1 (6 bases). The CDR3 spans 14 residues. V was clipped by 3 bases and J by 1 base, with 10 bases between them. CDR1 MDHEN and CDR2 SYDVKM come from the germline V gene. Here the CDR3 DNA reads TGTGCCAGCAGTTTGTCGGACAGATCCTACGAGCAGTACTTC. Its translation is CASSLSDRSYEQYF.

The chain joins TRBV2 to TRBJ2-1; TRBD2 is a possible D gene (7 bases). The length of the CDR3 is 15 residues. Trimming took 7 bases from V and 8 from J, leaving 21 bases between them. CDR1 and CDR2 from the germline V gene are SNHLY and FYNNEI. The CDR3 is CASKLSRGGFDEQFF. CDR3 coding DNA: TGTGCCAGCAAACTCTCCAGGGGAGGGTTCGATGAGCAGTTCTTC.

As concerns this clonotype: A far larger clone is only one base removed, so a read error is likely. The V and J genes are TRBV4-3 and TRBJ2-7; 7 nucleotides line up with TRBD2. Trimming cost V 2 bases and J 7 bases; bases outside gene matches: 11. Germline loops: CDR1 LGHNA, CDR2 YSLEER. The CDR3 consists of 15 residues. In DNA, the CDR3 is TGCGCCAGCAGCCAACGACTAGCTTCATACAATGAGCAGTACTTC. Residues: CASSQRLASYNEQYF.

Points on this clonotype: This CDR3 is missing its conserved last phenylalanine or tryptophan, likely due to a read error. This chain joins TRBV6-1 and TRBJ1-1; D is undetermined. This CDR3 contains 14 residues. Germline assignment: CDR1 MNHNS and CDR2 SASEGT. V lost 7 bases and J lost 0, with 12 bases in between. The CDR3 loop reads CASILDRMNTEAFC. In nucleotides, the CDR3 is TGTGCCAGCATCCTAGACCGTATGAACACTGAAGCTTTCTGT.

This clonotype was seen repeatedly, ten times or more. V usage is TRBV10-3 and J usage is TRBJ2-7; 11 bases line up with TRBD1. This CDR3 region has 15 residues. V was clipped by 4 bases and J by 5 bases; unmatched bases: 7. Germline V lookup: CDR1 ENHRY, CDR2 SYGVKD. CDR3 in amino acids: CAISGRDRGFNEQYF. DNA for the CDR3: TGTGCCATCAGTGGCCGGGACAGGGGGTTCAACGAGCAGTACTTC.